This TCR beta chain was recovered during a study of blood T cell repertoires in COVID-19. CDR3 size: 20 residues. Clones were sequenced by immunoSEQ multiplex PCR, and TCRdb holds only the in-frame ones, with some missing. The sample has 310,000 or so clones; roughly 90% are singletons. The chain uses TRBV21-1 and TRBJ2-2; TRBD2 is the table's D call and was not checked against the DNA. TRBV21-1 corresponds to a pseudogene. The origin of this receptor is a woman younger than 30 who had recovered from COVID-19. Sequenced input: PBMCs or T cells enriched from blood (not recorded which). The CDR3 nucleotides are TGTGCCAGCAGCCCGCGAAAGGGACTAGCGGGGGGGGCTTCCACCGGGGAGCTGTTTTTT. This codes for CASSPRKGLAGGASTGELFF.